The clone carrying this T cell receptor (beta chain) was seen a few times. Its antigen is unidentified. Isolated RNA was reverse transcribed in full, so expressed TCRB transcripts were sequenced. Sequencing was performed with immunoSEQ multiplex PCR; in TCRdb, only in-frame clones are kept and a portion is missing. The table has some 360,000 clones, about 10% seen once. This record belongs to a study of beta chain features in type 1 diabetes. This CDR3 has 14 amino acids. Trimming pared 6 bases from V and 10 bases from J, leaving 19 bases between. Germline V gene data show CDR1 as SNHLY and CDR2 as FYNNEI. Overall study results and limits: In every one of the four CD4+ subsets, TCRB CDR3s were moderately but significantly shorter in Type 1 diabetes patients. Fewer junction insertions and more nucleotide deletions appeared in type 1 diabetes patients.

Sample: central memory CD4+ T cells from blood. The receptor was isolated from a man aged 30-40 years with type 1 diabetes. This sequence joins TRBV2 and TRBJ2-1; D is unresolved. The CDR3 is CASRIGVSSREQFF. The CDR3 DNA follows: TGTGCCAGCAGAATTGGCGTTAGTTCAAGGGAGCAGTTCTTC.